These 14 T cell receptor beta chains came from one sample sequenced in a study of blood T cell repertoires in COVID-19. Using immunoSEQ multiplex PCR, the repertoire was profiled, and TCRdb retains in-frame clones only, with some absent. The table lists some 200,000 clones, 83% of them singletons. The sample taken for sequencing was PBMCs or T cells enriched from blood (not recorded which). Source of these receptors: a woman in her forties or fifties who had been exposed to COVID-19.

This clone was seen only a few times. CDR3 region: CASSPSAGQLYEQYF. CDR3 nucleotide sequence: TGTGCCAGCTCACCCAGCGCAGGGCAATTGTACGAGCAGTACTTC. V usage is TRBV18 and J usage is TRBJ2-7, with TRBD1 as a possible D gene (5 bases). The CDR3 runs 15 residues. Germline V gene data show CDR1 as KGHSH and CDR2 as LQKENI. Between the trimmed V and J ends, which lost 3 bases and 4 bases, there was a span of 16 bases.

On this clone: At the DNA level, this CDR3 is encoded by other sequences in the same sample as well. The chain is built from TRBV18 and TRBJ1-2; the match to TRBD1 covers 9 bases. Germline CDR1 reads KGHSH; CDR2 reads LQKENI. J gave up 8 bases and V 3 bases, and 4 bases lay outside the gene matches. The CDR3 loop spans 13 amino acids. The CDR3 is CASSPPTGGGYTF. CDR3 nucleotide sequence: TGTGCCAGCTCACCCCCGACAGGGGGAGGCTACACCTTC.

The chain recombines TRBV3-1 (or the pseudogene TRBV3-2) with TRBJ1-6; 7 nucleotides align to TRBD1. Germline V gene sequence: CDR1 LGHDT, CDR2 YNNKEL (reference sequence). V dropped 4 bases and J dropped 0; count of bases not matched to a gene: 0. This CDR3 is 15 amino acids long. The CDR3 DNA reads as TGTGCCAGCAGCCGGGACAGCTCCTATAATTCACCCCTCCACTTT. This gives the protein CASSRDSSYNSPLHF.

There are a few counts of this clone. V is TRBV19 and J is TRBJ2-5; 9 bases match TRBD1. Germline V gene sequence: CDR1 LNHDA, CDR2 SQIVND (reference sequence). This CDR3 is 13 amino acids long. J was trimmed by 4 bases and V by 6 bases; bases with no gene match: 3. The CDR3 sequence is CASRLTGGETQYF. In nucleotides, the CDR3 is TGTGCCAGTAGGTTGACAGGGGGAGAGACCCAGTACTTC.

V usage is TRBV7-2 and J usage is TRBJ1-1, with D perhaps TRBD1 (6 bases). The germline gives CDR1 SGHTA, CDR2 FQGNSA. The CDR3 is 15 residues long. The V gene lost 0 bases and the J gene lost 1 base, with 9 bases spanning the gap. This CDR3 reads CASSLAGTKNTEAFF. CDR3 sequence (DNA): TGTGCCAGCAGCTTAGCTGGGACAAAGAACACTGAAGCTTTCTTT.

The chain recombines TRBV7-9 with TRBJ1-2; D gene uncertain. Germline V gene lookup returns CDR1 SEHNR and CDR2 FQNEAQ (reference sequence). V dropped 6 bases and J dropped 0 bases, with 20 bases sitting between them. CDR3 length equals 17 residues. The CDR3 reads CASRGKEANQANYGYTF. The DNA for the CDR3 is TGTGCCAGCAGAGGCAAAGAGGCTAACCAAGCTAACTATGGCTACACCTTC.

The chain links TRBV5-1 to TRBJ2-3; the D gene is possibly TRBD2 (6 bases). The V and J ends lost 0 bases and 2 bases respectively, with 13 bases between them. This CDR3 region has 16 residues. CDR1 and CDR2 (germline): SGHRS, YFSETQ. As DNA, the CDR3 is TGCGCCAGCAGCTTGGCCGGTGGAGGGAACACAGATACGCAGTATTTT. This gives the protein CASSLAGGGNTDTQYF.

This chain connects TRBV19 to TRBJ2-4, with a tentative D call TRBD2 (6 bases). In germline, CDR1 is LNHDA, CDR2 SQIVND (reference sequence). Trimming pared 5 bases from V and 3 bases from J, leaving 17 bases between. The CDR3 length is 16 residues. CDR3 amino acids: CASSDPGGRHKNIQYF. The CDR3 region has the DNA TGTGCCAGTAGTGATCCCGGGGGTAGGCACAAAAACATTCAGTACTTC.

The rearrangement uses TRBV11-2 and TRBJ2-3, with 7 bases fitting TRBD1. The CDR3 sequence is 15 residues long. Germline-derived CDR1 and CDR2 are SGHAT and FQNNGV. The ends lost 2 bases at V and 1 base at J; junction bases unmatched: 3. DNA of the CDR3: TGTGCCAGCAGCTTAAGGGGGCTCGGCACAGATACGCAGTATTTT. It translates to CASSLRGLGTDTQYF.

The V gene is TRBV6-1, the J gene TRBJ1-2; a possible D gene is TRBD1 (5 bases). V shed 0 bases and J shed 8 bases, with 10 bases lying between them. The CDR3 is 13 amino acids. Germline V lookup: CDR1 MNHNS, CDR2 SASEGT. The CDR3 DNA reads TGTGCCAGCAGTGAAGCGCAGGGAATAGGCTACACCTTC. Its protein is CASSEAQGIGYTF.

CDR3 in amino acids: CASSEVGRVLSGANVLTF. The CDR3, as DNA: TGTGCCAGCAGTGAAGTCGGCAGGGTGTTATCTGGGGCCAACGTCCTGACTTTC. The chain employs TRBV6-1 and TRBJ2-6; tentatively, D is TRBD1 (5 bases). The CDR3 runs 18 residues. Trimming took 1 base from V and 1 from J, leaving 14 bases between them. Germline V gene data show CDR1 as MNHNS and CDR2 as SASEGT.

The count of this clone is one. The rearrangement joins TRBV9 to TRBJ2-3; D is possibly TRBD1 (6 bases). Per the germline V gene, CDR1 is SGDLS and CDR2 is YYNGEE. V was shortened by 2 bases and J by 3 bases, with 10 bases between the two germline ends. The CDR3 runs 14 residues. The CDR3 region is CASSVKTGTDTQYF. For the CDR3, the DNA is TGTGCCAGCAGCGTTAAAACAGGGACAGATACGCAGTATTTT.

V gene TRBV3-1 (or the pseudogene TRBV3-2) combines with J gene TRBJ2-2; D might be TRBD1 (5 bases). The CDR3 extends over 16 amino acids. The ends were cut back, 5 bases at V and 4 bases at J, with 17 bases in the middle. Germline CDR1 reads LGHDT; CDR2 reads YNNKEL (reference sequence). CDR3 nucleotide sequence: TGTGCCAGCAGCGCTATTTCGGACACTTCCACCGGGGAGCTGTTTTTT. This sequence encodes CASSAISDTSTGELFF.

The chain employs TRBV25-1 and TRBJ1-3, with D perhaps TRBD1 (6 bases). The CDR3 loop spans 13 amino acids. CDR1 and CDR2 (germline): MGHDK, SYGVNS. V dropped 9 bases and J dropped 4 bases, with 13 bases sitting between them. The CDR3 here is CASSTGRGNTIYF. The CDR3 region has the DNA TGTGCCAGTTCCACAGGGCGCGGAAACACCATATATTTT.